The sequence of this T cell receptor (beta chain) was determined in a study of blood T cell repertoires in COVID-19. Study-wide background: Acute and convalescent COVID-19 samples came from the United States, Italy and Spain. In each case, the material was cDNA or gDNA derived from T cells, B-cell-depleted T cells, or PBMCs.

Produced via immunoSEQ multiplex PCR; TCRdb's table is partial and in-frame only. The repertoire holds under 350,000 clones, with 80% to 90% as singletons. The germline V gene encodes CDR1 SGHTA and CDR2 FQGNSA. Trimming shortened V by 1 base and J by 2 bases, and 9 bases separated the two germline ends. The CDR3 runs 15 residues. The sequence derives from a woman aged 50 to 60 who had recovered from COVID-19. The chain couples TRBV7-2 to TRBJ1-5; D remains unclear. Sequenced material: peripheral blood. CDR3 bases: TGTGCCAGCAGCTTAGAGGCGGGAGGCAATCAGCCCCAGCATTTT. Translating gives CASSLEAGGNQPQHF.